This T cell receptor beta chain was profiled in a study of CD8 T cells in Susac syndrome (dated 2019 in TCRdb). A note on the overall study: Repertoire sequencing was used to test whether CD8+ T cell activation and differentiation in Susac syndrome was antigen driven.

Note on this clonotype: The clone's antigen remains unknown. No base quality values were provided; no much bigger clone lies one nucleotide off.

From the cysteine up to the phenylalanine, the CDR3 has a length of 16 residues. The entry retains the CDR3 DNA only, 48 bases that are in frame from base 1. For this chain, trimming is 5 bases at the V end and 4 bases at the J end, and the number of junction bases without a gene match is 8. CDR1 and CDR2 were assigned from the germline V gene (reference sequence) as MNHEY and SMNVEV. Results the study describes overall, beyond this receptor: The study acknowledged that relatively few individuals were included in the TCR sequencing and HLA analysis.

High-throughput TCR beta sequencing profiled peripheral blood CD8+ and CD4+ T cells from healthy donors, Susac syndrome patients and multiple sclerosis patients. The multiple sclerosis controls were treatment-naive patients whose relapsing-remitting disease, either stable or active, fulfilled the revised McDonald criteria. Bulk CD8+ and CD4+ T cells were purified by magnetic negative isolation, whereas CD8+ TEMRA cells were enriched by FACS. Blood was collected in EDTA tubes and processed within 24 hours, with PBMCs isolated through density gradient centrifugation. PBMCs intended for TCR sequencing were frozen in liquid nitrogen and were later thawed in a 37 degrees C water bath. Purity of sorted or isolated CD4+, CD8+ and CD8+ TEMRA cells was at least 90%. RNA was extracted using the RNeasy kit, and roughly 0.5 to 1 ug of the RNA was reverse transcribed with random hexamers. The immunoSEQ multiplex PCR assay, covering 54 Vbeta and 13 Jbeta segments, was used to amplify TCR beta CDR3 regions. To correct PCR amplification bias, a synthetic template baseline was used for both primer optimization and computational correction. The study's own analysis went as follows. Reads were annotated to V, D and J genes according to IMGT and were analyzed with immunoSEQ Analyzer, with only productive sequences retained. To calculate clonality, Shannon entropy was normalized by log2 of the number of productive unique sequences and then subtracted from one. Public and private clones were assessed among the 100 most prevalent clones of each patient and control. Susac-specific clones were defined as absent from healthy and MS cohorts, approximately 1,000 published viral clones and other ImmuneACCESS disease sequences. TCRdb cleaned the public reads at Q25 with fastp, built clones with MiXCR and kept in-frame beta chains. Rows with a matching CDR3 protein are joined into one entry that keeps the most common DNA and genes. In this record, the V and J calls reflect TCRdb's handling and not the investigators' own analysis. The sample profile shows under 250,000 distinct CDR3 sequences; 93% of them were found once. The top ten hold about 0.071% of the sample.

The clonotype originates from a human donor with multiple sclerosis. The chain joins TRBV27 to TRBJ2-5; a stretch of 12 junction bases matches TRBD1. The sequencing input was CD4+ T cells from PBMCs. The sequence in DNA is TGTGCCAGCAGTAGACCGGGACAGGGGGCTCGAGAGACCCAGTACTTC. Its protein product is CASSRPGQGARETQYF.